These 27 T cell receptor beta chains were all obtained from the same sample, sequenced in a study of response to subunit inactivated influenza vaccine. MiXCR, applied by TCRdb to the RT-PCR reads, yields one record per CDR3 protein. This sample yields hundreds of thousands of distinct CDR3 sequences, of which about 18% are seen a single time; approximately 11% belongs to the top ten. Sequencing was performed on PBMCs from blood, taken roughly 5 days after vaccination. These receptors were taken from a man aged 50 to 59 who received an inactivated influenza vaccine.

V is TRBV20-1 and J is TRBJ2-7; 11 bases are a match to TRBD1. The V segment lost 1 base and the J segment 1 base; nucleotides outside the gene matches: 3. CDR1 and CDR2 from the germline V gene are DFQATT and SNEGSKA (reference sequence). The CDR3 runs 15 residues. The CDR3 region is CSARAGTGGSYEQYF. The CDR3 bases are TGCAGTGCTAGAGCAGGGACAGGGGGTTCCTACGAGCAGTACTTC.

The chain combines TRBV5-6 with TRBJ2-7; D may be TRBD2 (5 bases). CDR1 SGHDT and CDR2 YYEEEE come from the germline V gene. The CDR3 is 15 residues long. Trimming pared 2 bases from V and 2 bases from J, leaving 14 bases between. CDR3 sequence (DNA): TGTGCCAGCAGCTTAGGTGGACTGGTAACCTACGAGCAGTACTTC. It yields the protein CASSLGGLVTYEQYF. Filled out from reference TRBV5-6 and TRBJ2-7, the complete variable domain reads DAGVTQSPTHLIKTRGQQVTLRCSPKSGHDTVSWYQQALGQGPQFIFQYYEEEERQRGNFPDRFSGHQFPNYSSELNVNALLLGDSALYLCASSLGGLVTYEQYFGPGTRLTVT.

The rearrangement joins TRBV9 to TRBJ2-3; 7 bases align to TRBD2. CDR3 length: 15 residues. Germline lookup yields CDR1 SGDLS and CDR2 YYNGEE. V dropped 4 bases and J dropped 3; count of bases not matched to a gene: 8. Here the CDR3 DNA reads TGTGCCAGCAGCCCGCAACTAGCGTTAACAGATACGCAGTATTTT. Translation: CASSPQLALTDTQYF. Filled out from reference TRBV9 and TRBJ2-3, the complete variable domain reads DSGVTQTPKHLITATGQRVTLRCSPRSGDLSVYWYQQSLDQGLQFLIQYYNGEERAKGNILERFSAQQFPDLHSELNLSSLELGDSALYFCASSPQLALTDTQYFGPGTRLTVL.

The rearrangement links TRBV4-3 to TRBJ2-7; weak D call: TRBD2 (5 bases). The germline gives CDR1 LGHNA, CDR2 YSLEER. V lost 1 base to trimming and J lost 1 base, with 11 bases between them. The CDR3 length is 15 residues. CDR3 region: CASSQAGKISYEQYF. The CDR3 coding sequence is TGCGCCAGCAGCCAAGCGGGAAAGATTTCCTACGAGCAGTACTTC.

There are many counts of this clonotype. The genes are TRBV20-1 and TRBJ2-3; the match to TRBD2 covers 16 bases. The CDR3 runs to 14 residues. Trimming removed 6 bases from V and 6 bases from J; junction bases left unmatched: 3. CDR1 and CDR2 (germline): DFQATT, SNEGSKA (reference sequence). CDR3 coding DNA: TGCAGTGCGGGACTAGCGGGAGGGGTTGATACGCAGTATTTT. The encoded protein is CSAGLAGGVDTQYF.

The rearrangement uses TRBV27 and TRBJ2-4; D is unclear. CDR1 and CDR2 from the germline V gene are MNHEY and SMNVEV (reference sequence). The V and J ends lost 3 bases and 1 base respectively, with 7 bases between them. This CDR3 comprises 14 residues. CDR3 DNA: TGTGCCAGCAGTTTCCTCGGGGCCAAAAACATTCAGTACTTC. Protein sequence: CASSFLGAKNIQYF.

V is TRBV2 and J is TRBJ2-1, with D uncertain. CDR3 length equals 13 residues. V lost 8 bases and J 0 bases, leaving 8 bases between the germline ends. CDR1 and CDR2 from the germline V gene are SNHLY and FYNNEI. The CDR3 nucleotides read TGTGCCAGCCAGGCGAGCTCCTACAATGAGCAGTTCTTC. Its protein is CASQASSYNEQFF.

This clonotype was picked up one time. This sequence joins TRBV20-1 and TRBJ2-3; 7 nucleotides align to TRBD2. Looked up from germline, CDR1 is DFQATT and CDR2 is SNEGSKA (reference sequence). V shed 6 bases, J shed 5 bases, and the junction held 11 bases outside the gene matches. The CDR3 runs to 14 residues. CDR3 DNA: TGCAGTGCGGATCGGGCGGGAGCAGGAGATACGCAGTATTTT. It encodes CSADRAGAGDTQYF.

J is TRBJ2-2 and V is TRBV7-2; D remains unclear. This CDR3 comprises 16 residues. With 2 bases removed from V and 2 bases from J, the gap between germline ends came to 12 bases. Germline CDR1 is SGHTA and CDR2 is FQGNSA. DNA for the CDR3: TGTGCCAGCAGCTTAATGGGCGGAGCCAACACCGGGGAGCTGTTTTTT. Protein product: CASSLMGGANTGELFF.

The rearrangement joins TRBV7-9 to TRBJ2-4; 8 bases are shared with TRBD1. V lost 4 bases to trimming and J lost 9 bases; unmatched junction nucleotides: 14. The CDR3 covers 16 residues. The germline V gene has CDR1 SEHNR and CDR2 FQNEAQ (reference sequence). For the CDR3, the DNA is TGTGCCAGCAGCTGGACAGGGACAGGACAAAAACGCATTCAGTACTTC. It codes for CASSWTGTGQKRIQYF.

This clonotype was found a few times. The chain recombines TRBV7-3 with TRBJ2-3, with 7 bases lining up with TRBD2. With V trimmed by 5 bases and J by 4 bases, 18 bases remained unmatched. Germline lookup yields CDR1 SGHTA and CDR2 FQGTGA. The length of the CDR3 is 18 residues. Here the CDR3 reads CASSPNLGGPSFSDTQYF. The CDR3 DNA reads TGTGCCAGCAGCCCTAATTTGGGAGGGCCTTCATTCTCAGATACGCAGTATTTT. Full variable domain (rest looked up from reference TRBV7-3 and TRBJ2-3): GAGVSQTPSNKVTEKGKYVELRCDPISGHTALYWYRQSLGQGPEFLIYFQGTGAADDSGLPNDRFFAVRPEGSVSTLKIQRTERGDSAVYLCASSPNLGGPSFSDTQYFGPGTRLTVL.

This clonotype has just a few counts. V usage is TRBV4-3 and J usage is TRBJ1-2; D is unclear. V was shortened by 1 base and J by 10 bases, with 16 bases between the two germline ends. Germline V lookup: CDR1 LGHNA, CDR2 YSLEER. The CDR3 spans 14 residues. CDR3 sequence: CASSQGSLASAYTF. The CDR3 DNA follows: TGCGCCAGCAGCCAAGGTTCCTTGGCGTCAGCCTACACCTTC.

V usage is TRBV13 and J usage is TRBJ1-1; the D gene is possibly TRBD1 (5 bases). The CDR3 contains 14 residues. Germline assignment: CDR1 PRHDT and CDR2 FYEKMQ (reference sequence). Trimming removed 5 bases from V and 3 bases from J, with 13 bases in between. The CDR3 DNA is TGTGCCAGCAGCGCTGGACAAGTGTACACTGAAGCTTTCTTT. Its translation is CASSAGQVYTEAFF.

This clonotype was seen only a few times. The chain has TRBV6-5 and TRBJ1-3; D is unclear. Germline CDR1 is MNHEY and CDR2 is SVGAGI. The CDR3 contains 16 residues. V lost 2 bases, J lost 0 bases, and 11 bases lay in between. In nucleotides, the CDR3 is TGTGCCAGCAGTTACCGATTAGTAGGCTCTGGAAACACCATATATTTT. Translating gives CASSYRLVGSGNTIYF.

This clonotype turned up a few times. The CDR3 DNA is TGCGCCAGCAGCCAAGCAGGGGGAAGTAACTATGGCTACACCTTC. Translating it yields CASSQAGGSNYGYTF. The chain joins TRBV4-1 to TRBJ1-2; 7 bases fit TRBD1. Trimming at V came to 1 base and at J to 1 base, leaving 3 bases not matched to a gene. This CDR3 contains 15 residues. In germline, CDR1 is MGHRA, CDR2 YSYEKL.

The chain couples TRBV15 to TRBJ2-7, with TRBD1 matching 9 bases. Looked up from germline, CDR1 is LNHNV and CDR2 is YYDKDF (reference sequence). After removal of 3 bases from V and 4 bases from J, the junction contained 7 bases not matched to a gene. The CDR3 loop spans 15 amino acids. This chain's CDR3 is CATSSFRDRVYEQYF. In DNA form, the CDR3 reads TGTGCCACCAGCAGCTTCCGGGACAGGGTTTACGAGCAGTACTTC.

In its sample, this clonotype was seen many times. The CDR3 reads CASRSAHYEQYF. The DNA for the CDR3 is TGCGCCAGCAGGTCGGCCCACTACGAGCAGTACTTC. This chain connects TRBV5-1 to TRBJ2-7, with D unresolved. This CDR3 comprises 12 residues. Germline V gene lookup returns CDR1 SGHRS and CDR2 YFSETQ. Trimming removed 5 bases from V and 3 bases from J, with 9 bases in between.

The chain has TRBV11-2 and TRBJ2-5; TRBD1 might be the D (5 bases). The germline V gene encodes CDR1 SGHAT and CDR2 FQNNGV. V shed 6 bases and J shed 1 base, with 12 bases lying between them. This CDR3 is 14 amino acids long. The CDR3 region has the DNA TGTGCCAGCAGTCGCAACAGGCTCCAAGAGACCCAGTACTTC. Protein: CASSRNRLQETQYF.

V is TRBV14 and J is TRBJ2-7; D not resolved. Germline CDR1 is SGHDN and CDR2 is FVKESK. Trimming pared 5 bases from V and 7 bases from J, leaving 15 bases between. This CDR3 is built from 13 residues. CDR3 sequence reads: CASSLSRRLEQYF. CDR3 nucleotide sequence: TGTGCCAGCAGCTTAAGTCGACGTTTAGAGCAGTACTTC. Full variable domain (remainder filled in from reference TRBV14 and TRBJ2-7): EAGVTQFPSHSVIEKGQTVTLRCDPISGHDNLYWYRRVMGKEIKFLLHFVKESKQDESGMPNNRFLAERTGGTYSTLKVQPAELEDSGVYFCASSLSRRLEQYFGPGTRLTVT.

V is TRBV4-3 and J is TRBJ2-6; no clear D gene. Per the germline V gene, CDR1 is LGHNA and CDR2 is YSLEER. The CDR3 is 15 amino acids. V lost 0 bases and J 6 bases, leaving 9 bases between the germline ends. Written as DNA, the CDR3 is TGCGCCAGCAGCCAAGATTGGAGACAGGCCAACGTCCTGACTTTC. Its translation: CASSQDWRQANVLTF.

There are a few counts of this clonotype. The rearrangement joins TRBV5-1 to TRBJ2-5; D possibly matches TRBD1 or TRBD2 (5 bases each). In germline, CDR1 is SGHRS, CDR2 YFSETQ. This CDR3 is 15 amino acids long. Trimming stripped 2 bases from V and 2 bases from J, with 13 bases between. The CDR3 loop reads CASSFEGSYQETQYF. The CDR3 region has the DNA TGCGCCAGCAGCTTCGAGGGGAGTTATCAAGAGACCCAGTACTTC.

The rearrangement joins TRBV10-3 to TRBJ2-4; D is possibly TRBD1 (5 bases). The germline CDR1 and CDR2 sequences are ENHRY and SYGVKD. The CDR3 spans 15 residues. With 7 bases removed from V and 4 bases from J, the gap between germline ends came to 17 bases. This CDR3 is CAINRQCWGKNIQYF. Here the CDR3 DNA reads TGTGCCATCAACAGGCAATGTTGGGGAAAAAACATTCAGTACTTC.

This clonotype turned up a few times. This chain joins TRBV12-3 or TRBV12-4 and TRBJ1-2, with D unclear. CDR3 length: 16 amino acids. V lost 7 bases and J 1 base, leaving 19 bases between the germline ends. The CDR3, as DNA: TGTGCCAGCACCTCGCGTCCAGGAGACCTTAACTATGGCTACACCTTC. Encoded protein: CASTSRPGDLNYGYTF.

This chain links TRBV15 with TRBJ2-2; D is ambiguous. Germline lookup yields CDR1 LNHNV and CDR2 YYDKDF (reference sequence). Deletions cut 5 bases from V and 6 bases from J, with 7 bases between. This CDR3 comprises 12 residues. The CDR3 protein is CATSPIAGELFF. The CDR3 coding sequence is TGTGCCACCAGCCCGATTGCCGGGGAGCTGTTTTTT. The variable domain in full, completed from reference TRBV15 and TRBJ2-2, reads DAMVIQNPRYQVTQFGKPVTLSCSQTLNHNVMYWYQQKSSQAPKLLFHYYDKDFNNEADTPDNFQSRRPNTSFCFLDIRSPGLGDTAMYLCATSPIAGELFFGEGSRLTVL.

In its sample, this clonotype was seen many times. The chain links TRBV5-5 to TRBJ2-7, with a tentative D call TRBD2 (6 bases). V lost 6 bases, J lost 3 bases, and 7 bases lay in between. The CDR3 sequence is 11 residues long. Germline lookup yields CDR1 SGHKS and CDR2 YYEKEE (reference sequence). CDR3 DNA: TGTGCCAGCAAGACTAGCTACGAGCAGTACTTC. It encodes CASKTSYEQYF.

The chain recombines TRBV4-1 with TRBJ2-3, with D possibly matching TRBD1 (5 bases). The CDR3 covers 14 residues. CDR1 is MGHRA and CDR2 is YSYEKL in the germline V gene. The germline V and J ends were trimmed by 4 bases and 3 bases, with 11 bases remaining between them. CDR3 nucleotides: TGCGCCAGCAGCCCTATGACAGAGACAGATACGCAGTATTTT. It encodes CASSPMTETDTQYF.

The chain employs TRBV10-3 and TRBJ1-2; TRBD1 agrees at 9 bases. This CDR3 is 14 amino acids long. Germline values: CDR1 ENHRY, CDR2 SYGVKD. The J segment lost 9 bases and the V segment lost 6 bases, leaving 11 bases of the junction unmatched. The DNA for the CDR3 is TGTGCCATCAGCCAACAGGGGGCAGATACACGCTACACCTTC. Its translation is CAISQQGADTRYTF.